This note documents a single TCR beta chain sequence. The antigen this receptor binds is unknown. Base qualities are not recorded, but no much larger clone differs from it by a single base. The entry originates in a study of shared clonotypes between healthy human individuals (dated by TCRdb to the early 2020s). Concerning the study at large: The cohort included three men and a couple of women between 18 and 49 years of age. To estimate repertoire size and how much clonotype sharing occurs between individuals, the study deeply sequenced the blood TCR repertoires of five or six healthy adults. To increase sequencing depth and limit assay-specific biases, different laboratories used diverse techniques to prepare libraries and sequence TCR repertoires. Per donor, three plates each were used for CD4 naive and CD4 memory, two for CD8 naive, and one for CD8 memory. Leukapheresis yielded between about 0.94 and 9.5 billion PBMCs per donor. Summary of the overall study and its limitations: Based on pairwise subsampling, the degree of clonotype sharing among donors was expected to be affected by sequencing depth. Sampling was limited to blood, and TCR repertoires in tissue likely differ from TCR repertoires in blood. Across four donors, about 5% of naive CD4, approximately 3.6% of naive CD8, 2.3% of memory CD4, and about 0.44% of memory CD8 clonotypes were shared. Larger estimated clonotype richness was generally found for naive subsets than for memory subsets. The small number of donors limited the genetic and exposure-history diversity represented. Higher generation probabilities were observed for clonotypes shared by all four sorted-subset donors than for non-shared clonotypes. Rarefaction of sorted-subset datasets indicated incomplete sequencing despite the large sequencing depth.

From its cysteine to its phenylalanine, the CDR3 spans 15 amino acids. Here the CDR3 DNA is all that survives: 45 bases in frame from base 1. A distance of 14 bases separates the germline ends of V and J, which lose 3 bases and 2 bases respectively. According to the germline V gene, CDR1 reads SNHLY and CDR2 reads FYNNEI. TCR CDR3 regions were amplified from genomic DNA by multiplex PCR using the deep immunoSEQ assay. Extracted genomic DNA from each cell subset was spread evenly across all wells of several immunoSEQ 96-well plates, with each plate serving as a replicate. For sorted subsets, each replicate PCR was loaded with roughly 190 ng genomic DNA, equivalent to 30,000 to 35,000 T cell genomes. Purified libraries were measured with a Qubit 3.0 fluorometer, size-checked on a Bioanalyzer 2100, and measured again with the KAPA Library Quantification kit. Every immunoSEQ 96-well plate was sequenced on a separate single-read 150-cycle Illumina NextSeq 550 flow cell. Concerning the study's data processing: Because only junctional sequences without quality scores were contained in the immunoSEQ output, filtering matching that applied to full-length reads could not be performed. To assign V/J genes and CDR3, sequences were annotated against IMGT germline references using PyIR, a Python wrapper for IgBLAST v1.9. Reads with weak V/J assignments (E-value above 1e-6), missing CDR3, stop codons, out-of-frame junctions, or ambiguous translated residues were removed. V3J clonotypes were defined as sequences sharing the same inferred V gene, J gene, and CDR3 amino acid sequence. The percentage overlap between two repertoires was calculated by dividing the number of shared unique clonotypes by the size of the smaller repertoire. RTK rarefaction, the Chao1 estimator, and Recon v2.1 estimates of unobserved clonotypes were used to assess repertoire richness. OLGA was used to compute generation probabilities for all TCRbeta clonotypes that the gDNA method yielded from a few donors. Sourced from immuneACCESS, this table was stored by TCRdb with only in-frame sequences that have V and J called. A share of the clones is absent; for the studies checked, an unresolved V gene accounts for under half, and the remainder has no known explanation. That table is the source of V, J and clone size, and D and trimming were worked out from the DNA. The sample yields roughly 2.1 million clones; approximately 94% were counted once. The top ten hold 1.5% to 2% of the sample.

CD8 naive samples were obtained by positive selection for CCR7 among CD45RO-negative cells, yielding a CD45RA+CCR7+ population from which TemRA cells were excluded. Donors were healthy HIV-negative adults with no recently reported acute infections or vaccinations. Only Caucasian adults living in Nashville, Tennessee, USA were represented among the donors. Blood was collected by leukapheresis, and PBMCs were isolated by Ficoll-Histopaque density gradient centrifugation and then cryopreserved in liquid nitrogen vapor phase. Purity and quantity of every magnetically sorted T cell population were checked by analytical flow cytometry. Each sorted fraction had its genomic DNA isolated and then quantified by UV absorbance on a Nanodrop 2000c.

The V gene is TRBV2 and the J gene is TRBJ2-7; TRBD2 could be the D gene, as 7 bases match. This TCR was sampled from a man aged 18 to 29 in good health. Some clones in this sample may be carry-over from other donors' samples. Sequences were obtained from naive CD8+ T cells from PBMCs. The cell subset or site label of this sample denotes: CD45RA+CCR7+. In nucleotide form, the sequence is TGTGCCAGCAGTGAGTCGGGGGGCCCCGCCTACGAGCAGTACTTC. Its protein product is CASSESGGPAYEQYF.